The 22 T cell receptor beta chains below were found in one sample sequenced in a study of blood T cells in healthy people across ages. Using a J-beta primer mix together with a sample-barcoded 5' primer, a second PCR was run for roughly 6 to 11 cycles. TCRdb reprocessed the 5' RACE reads via MiXCR and lists one record per CDR3 protein. The sample lists 1.5 million to 2 million distinct CDR3 sequences, 28% occurring once. Sequences were obtained from blood. These receptors came from a woman aged 25 to 45 in good health.

The chain combines TRBV12-3 or TRBV12-4 with TRBJ2-7; a weak D match, TRBD2 (5 bases). V dropped 0 bases and J dropped 11 bases, with 11 bases sitting between them. The CDR3 runs 12 residues. The CDR3 sequence: CASSLAEGHEYF. The CDR3 region has the DNA TGTGCCAGCAGTTTAGCCGAGGGCCACGAGTACTTC.

This clonotype was counted at least ten times. This rearrangement joins TRBV29-1 to TRBJ2-7, with TRBD2 identical over 12 bases. V lost 1 base to trimming and J lost 5 bases; unmatched junction nucleotides: 3. The CDR3 has 14 residues. Germline loops: CDR1 SQVTM, CDR2 ANQGSEA. DNA for the CDR3: TGCAGCGTTGAAGGACTAGCGGGAGTCCACGAGCAGTACTTC. It yields the protein CSVEGLAGVHEQYF.

Only a few counts were recorded for this clonotype. The chain combines TRBV6-1 with TRBJ2-3, with D hard to call. The germline V gene encodes CDR1 MNHNS and CDR2 SASEGT. Trimming shortened V by 6 bases and J by 3 bases, and 10 bases separated the two germline ends. The CDR3 sequence is 13 residues long. The CDR3 loop is CASRRARTDTQYF. The CDR3 DNA is TGTGCCAGCAGAAGGGCACGTACAGATACGCAGTATTTT.

The rearrangement joins TRBV6-5 to TRBJ1-5; no clear D gene. Trimming pared 2 bases from V and 5 bases from J, leaving 13 bases between. CDR3 length: 15 amino acids. The germline V gene encodes CDR1 MNHEY and CDR2 SVGAGI. The CDR3 region is CASSYRRRPYQPQHF. CDR3 coding DNA: TGTGCCAGCAGTTACCGGAGGCGGCCTTATCAGCCCCAGCATTTT.

The CDR3 here is CASSEPRLYGYTF. CDR3 coding DNA: TGTGCCAGCAGCGAGCCGAGGTTATATGGCTACACCTTC. The chain employs TRBV5-5 and TRBJ1-2; no definite D call. The V and J ends lost 4 bases and 5 bases respectively, with 12 bases between them. The CDR3 is 13 amino acids. Germline CDR1 SGHKS, CDR2 YYEKEE (reference sequence).

This clonotype turned up a few times. V is TRBV7-2 and J is TRBJ2-7, with a weak D call TRBD2 (5 bases). Germline V gene lookup returns CDR1 SGHTA and CDR2 FQGNSA. Trimming took 1 base from V and 6 from J, leaving 10 bases between them. The CDR3 runs 13 residues. The DNA of the CDR3 is TGTGCCAGCAGCTTAGACCCCCGGGGCGAGCAGTACTTC. Protein: CASSLDPRGEQYF.

The chain carries TRBV11-2 and TRBJ1-2; 7 bases fit TRBD1. V gave up 4 bases and J gave up 4 bases; unmatched junction bases: 12. The CDR3 has 16 amino acids. The germline V gene encodes CDR1 SGHAT and CDR2 FQNNGV. The DNA for the CDR3 is TGTGCCAGCAGCTCCGACAAGGGACAGTTCGCCTATGGCTACACCTTC. Protein sequence: CASSSDKGQFAYGYTF.

V gene TRBV7-2 combines with J gene TRBJ1-5; D is possibly TRBD1 (5 bases). Germline-derived CDR1 and CDR2 are SGHTA and FQGNSA. This CDR3 has 16 amino acids. Trimming took off 5 bases at V and 6 bases at J, with 20 bases between the two ends. CDR3 in amino acids: CASSPLGGERAQPQHF. The CDR3 region has the DNA TGTGCCAGCAGCCCACTTGGGGGGGAGCGCGCTCAGCCCCAGCATTTT.

This clonotype was detected ten times or more. The genes are TRBV20-1 and TRBJ1-2; unclear D gene. This CDR3 is built from 11 residues. With 4 bases removed from V and 4 bases from J, the gap between germline ends came to 7 bases. Germline V gene data show CDR1 as DFQATT and CDR2 as SNEGSKA (reference sequence). CDR3 sequence: CSANPGYGYTF. Written as DNA, the CDR3 is TGCAGTGCTAACCCAGGCTATGGCTACACCTTC.

Regarding this clonotype: This sequence may be a read error, since a much larger clone differs from it by one base. This rearrangement joins TRBV20-1 to TRBJ2-1; D gene uncertain. The germline CDR1 and CDR2 sequences are DFQATT and SNEGSKA (reference sequence). CDR3 length: 16 amino acids. The CDR3: CSASSNMRPSRNGQFF. CDR3 sequence (DNA): TGCAGTGCTAGTTCCAATATGCGGCCCTCGAGAAATGGGCAGTTCTTC.

This clonotype was observed once. This chain connects TRBV12-3 or TRBV12-4 to TRBJ1-2; 7 bases fit TRBD1. Trimming removed 0 bases from V and 8 bases from J; junction bases left unmatched: 15. CDR3 length: 17 amino acids. The CDR3 coding sequence is TGTGCCAGCAGTTTAGCCTTCGCCTTGACAGGGTGGCACGGCTACACCTTC. Translation: CASSLAFALTGWHGYTF.

This clonotype occurred many times. The chain joins TRBV29-1 to TRBJ2-1, with 8 nucleotides matching TRBD1. The V gene end was trimmed by 3 bases and the J gene end by 4 bases; junction bases not matched to a gene: 2. In germline, CDR1 is SQVTM, CDR2 ANQGSEA. The CDR3 contains 13 residues. The CDR3 here is CSVDRGLYNEQFF. The CDR3 DNA follows: TGCAGCGTTGACAGGGGGCTTTACAATGAGCAGTTCTTC.

V and J are TRBV20-1 and TRBJ2-5; the D gene is possibly TRBD1 (6 bases). This CDR3 has 16 amino acids. The V end lost 0 bases, the J end lost 0 bases, and 14 bases lay between the germline ends. Looked up from germline, CDR1 is DFQATT and CDR2 is SNEGSKA (reference sequence). The CDR3 is CSARDLGQGYQETQYF. DNA for the CDR3: TGCAGTGCTAGAGATCTGGGACAAGGGTACCAAGAGACCCAGTACTTC.

Note on this clonotype: An end of the junction differs from the germline gene, which may be a read error. The V gene is TRBV9, the J gene TRBJ1-2; 7 nucleotides align to TRBD1. Germline loops: CDR1 SGDLS, CDR2 YYNGEE. The CDR3 loop spans 14 amino acids. CDR3 protein: CVSSPPGQHSGYTF. Here the CDR3 DNA reads TGTGTCAGCAGCCCCCCGGGACAGCACAGTGGCTACACCTTC.

This clonotype was picked up many times. One end of the junction is discordant with germline, which a read error may explain. This rearrangement joins TRBV12-3 or TRBV12-4 to TRBJ2-7, with 10 bases fitting TRBD1. CDR3 size: 15 residues. CDR3 sequence: CASSDPGQGHYDQYF. Written as DNA, the CDR3 is TGTGCCAGCAGTGACCCGGGACAGGGGCACTACGATCAGTACTTC.

This clonotype was seen only a few times. CDR3 coding DNA: TGTGCCAGCAGCACCACAGGGATAAGCTCCTACGAGCAGTACTTC. This encodes CASSTTGISSYEQYF. The V and J genes are TRBV7-2 and TRBJ2-7; perhaps TRBD1 as D (6 bases). Germline loops: CDR1 SGHTA, CDR2 FQGNSA. Between the trimmed V and J ends, which lost 5 bases and 0 bases, there was a span of 14 bases. The CDR3 has 15 amino acids. Full variable domain (remainder filled in from reference TRBV7-2 and TRBJ2-7): GAGVSQSPSNKVTEKGKDVELRCDPISGHTALYWYRQSLGQGLEFLIYFQGNSAPDKSGLPSDRFSAERTGGSVSTLTIQRTQQEDSAVYLCASSTTGISSYEQYFGPGTRLTVT.

The V call is TRBV5-1, the J call TRBJ2-2, with D possibly TRBD1 on 5 matching bases. Trimming stripped 5 bases from V and 3 bases from J, with 14 bases between. Germline loops: CDR1 SGHRS, CDR2 YFSETQ. This CDR3 is 15 amino acids long. The DNA of the CDR3 is TGCGCCAGCAGGTGGGGCGACAGACACACCGGGGAGCTGTTTTTT. Translating gives CASRWGDRHTGELFF.

For this clonotype: One junction end disagrees with the germline gene, perhaps due to a read error. The V call is TRBV12-3 or TRBV12-4, the J call TRBJ2-3, with 11 bases lining up with TRBD2. The CDR3 totals 19 residues. The CDR3 nucleotides read TGTGCCAGCAGTTTAGAGCCTAGCGGGGGGATCGCGAGAGCAGATATGCAGTATTTT. Translation gives CASSLEPSGGIARADMQYF.

With regard to this clonotype: A read error may produce the germline difference seen at one junction end. This rearrangement joins TRBV29-1 to TRBJ1-1; D is unclear. The CDR3 has 13 residues. CDR1 and CDR2 (germline): SQVTM, ANQGSEA. The chain's CDR3 is CSVHRPMNIEAFF. The CDR3 nucleotides read TGCAGCGTCCACAGACCCATGAACATTGAAGCTTTCTTT. Variable domain in full (rest from reference TRBV29-1 and TRBJ1-1): SAVISQKPSRDICQRGTSLTIQCQVDSQVTMMFWYRQQPGQSLTLIATANQGSEATYESGFVIDKFPISRPNLTFSTLTVSNMSPEDSSIYLCSVHRPMNIEAFFGQGTRLTVV.

About this clonotype: The junction and the germline gene differ at one end; a read error may be behind it. The chain is built from TRBV5-1 and TRBJ2-3; D may be TRBD2 (6 bases). CDR3 length equals 14 residues. Germline V lookup: CDR1 SGHRS, CDR2 YFSETQ. The chain's CDR3 is CASSLASEGDTKYF. As DNA, the CDR3 is TGCGCCAGCAGCTTGGCCTCGGAGGGAGATACGAAGTATTTT. Full variable domain (missing parts from reference TRBV5-1 and TRBJ2-3): KAGVTQTPRYLIKTRGQQVTLSCSPISGHRSVSWYQQTPGQGLQFLFEYFSETQRNKGNFPGRFSGRQFSNSRSEMNVSTLELGDSALYLCASSLASEGDTKYFGPGTRLTVL.

CDR3 nucleotides: TGTGCCAGCAGGACGGGACAGGGGGTGAGGACCGGGGAGCTGTTTTTT. Its translation is CASRTGQGVRTGELFF. V gene TRBV12-3 or TRBV12-4 combines with J gene TRBJ2-2; 11 nucleotides agree with TRBD1. This CDR3 contains 16 residues. After removal of 6 bases from V and 5 bases from J, the junction contained 8 bases not matched to a gene.

This clonotype has more than one count but fewer than ten. V gene TRBV9 combines with J gene TRBJ2-1; TRBD1 is a possible D gene (6 bases). The V and J ends lost 2 bases and 5 bases respectively, with 11 bases between them. This CDR3 is built from 14 residues. Germline CDR1 and CDR2: SGDLS and YYNGEE. The CDR3, as DNA: TGTGCCAGCAGCGTCTCCGGGACACACAATGAGCAGTTCTTC. This codes for CASSVSGTHNEQFF. The variable domain in full, completed from reference TRBV9 and TRBJ2-1, reads DSGVTQTPKHLITATGQRVTLRCSPRSGDLSVYWYQQSLDQGLQFLIQYYNGEERAKGNILERFSAQQFPDLHSELNLSSLELGDSALYFCASSVSGTHNEQFFGPGTRLTVL.